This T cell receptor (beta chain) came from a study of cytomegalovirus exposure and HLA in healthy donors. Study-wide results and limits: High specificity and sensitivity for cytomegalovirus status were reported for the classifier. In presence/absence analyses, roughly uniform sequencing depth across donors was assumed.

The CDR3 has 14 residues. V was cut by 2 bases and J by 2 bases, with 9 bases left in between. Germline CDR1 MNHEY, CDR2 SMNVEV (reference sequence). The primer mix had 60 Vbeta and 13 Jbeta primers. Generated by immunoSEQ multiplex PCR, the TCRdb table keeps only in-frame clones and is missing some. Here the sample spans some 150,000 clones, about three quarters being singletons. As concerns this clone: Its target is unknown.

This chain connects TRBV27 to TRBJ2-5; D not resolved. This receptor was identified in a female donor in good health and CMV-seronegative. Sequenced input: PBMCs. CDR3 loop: CASSLAWSQETQYF. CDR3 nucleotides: TGTGCCAGCAGTTTAGCGTGGAGTCAAGAGACCCAGTACTTC.